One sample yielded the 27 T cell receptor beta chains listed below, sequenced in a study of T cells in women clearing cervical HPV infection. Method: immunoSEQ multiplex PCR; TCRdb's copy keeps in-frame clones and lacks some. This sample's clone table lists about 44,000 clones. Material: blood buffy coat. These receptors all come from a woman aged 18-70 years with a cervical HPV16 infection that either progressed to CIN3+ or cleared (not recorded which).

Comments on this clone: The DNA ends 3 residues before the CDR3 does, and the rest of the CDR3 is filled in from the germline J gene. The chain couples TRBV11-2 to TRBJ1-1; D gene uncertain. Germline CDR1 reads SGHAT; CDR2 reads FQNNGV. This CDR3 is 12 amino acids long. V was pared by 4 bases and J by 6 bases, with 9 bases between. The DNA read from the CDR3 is TGTGCCAGCAGCTCGGTGGCGGCTGAA. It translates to CASSSVAAE. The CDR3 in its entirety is CASSSVAAEAFF.

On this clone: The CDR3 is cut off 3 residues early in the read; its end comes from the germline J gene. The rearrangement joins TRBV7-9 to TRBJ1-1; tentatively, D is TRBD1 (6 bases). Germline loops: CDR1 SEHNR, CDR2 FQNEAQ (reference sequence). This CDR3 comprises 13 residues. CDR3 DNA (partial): TGTGCCAGCAGCTTGGGACAATACAATGAG. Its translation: CASSLGQYNE. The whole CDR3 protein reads CASSLGQYNEAFF.

This CDR3 is CASSLGLYEQYF. The sequenced CDR3 bases are TGTGCCAGCAGTTTAGGTCTCTACGAG. The V call is TRBV12-3 or TRBV12-4, the J call TRBJ2-7; D unclear. Coverage ceases 3 residues before the CDR3 finishes, and the germline J gene fills in the end. Trimming pared 1 base from V and 3 bases from J, leaving 4 bases between. CDR3 length: 12 residues.

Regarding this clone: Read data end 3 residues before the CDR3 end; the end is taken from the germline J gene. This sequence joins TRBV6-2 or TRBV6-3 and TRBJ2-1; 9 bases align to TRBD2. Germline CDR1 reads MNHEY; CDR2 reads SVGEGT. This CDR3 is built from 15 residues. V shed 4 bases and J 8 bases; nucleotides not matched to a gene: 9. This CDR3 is CASSLEAGGGHEQFF. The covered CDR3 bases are TGTGCCAGCAGTTTAGAGGCGGGGGGGGGCCATGAG.

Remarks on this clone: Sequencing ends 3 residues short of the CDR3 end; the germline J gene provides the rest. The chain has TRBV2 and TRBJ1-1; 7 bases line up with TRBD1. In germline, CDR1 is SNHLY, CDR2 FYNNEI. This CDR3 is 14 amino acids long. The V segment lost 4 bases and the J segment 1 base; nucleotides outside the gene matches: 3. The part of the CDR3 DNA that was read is TGTGCCAGCAGTGGTTACAGGGGGAACACTGAA. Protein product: CASSGYRGNTE. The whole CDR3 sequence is CASSGYRGNTEAFF.

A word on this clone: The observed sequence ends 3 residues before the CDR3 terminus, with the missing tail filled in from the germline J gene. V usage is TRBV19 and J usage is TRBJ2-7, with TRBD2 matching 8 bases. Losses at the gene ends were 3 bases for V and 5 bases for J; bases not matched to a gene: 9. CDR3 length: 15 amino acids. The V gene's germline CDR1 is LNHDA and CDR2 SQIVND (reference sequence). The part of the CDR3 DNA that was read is TGTGCCAGTAGTATGACTTCGGGGGGGCCGGACGAG. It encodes CASSMTSGGPDE. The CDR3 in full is CASSMTSGGPDEQYF.

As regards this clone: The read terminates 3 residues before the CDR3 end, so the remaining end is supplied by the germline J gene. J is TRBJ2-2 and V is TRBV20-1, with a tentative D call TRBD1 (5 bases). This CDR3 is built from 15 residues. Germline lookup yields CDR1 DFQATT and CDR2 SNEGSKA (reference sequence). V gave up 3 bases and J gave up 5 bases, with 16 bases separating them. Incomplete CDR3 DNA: TGCAGTGCTAGGAAGCCAGGGATGAAAACCGGGGAG. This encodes CSARKPGMKTGE. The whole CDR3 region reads CSARKPGMKTGELFF.

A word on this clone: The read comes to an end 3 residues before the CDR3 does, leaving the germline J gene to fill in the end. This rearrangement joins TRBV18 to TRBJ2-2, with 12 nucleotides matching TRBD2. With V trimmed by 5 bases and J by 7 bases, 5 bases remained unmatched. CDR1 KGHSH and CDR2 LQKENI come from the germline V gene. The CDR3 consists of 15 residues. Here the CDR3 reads CASSATSGSVGELFF. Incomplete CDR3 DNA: TGTGCCAGCTCAGCGACTAGCGGGAGCGTCGGGGAG. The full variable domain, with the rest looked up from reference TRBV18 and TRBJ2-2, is NAGVMQNPRHLVRRRGQEARLRCSPMKGHSHVYWYRQLPEEGLKFMVYLQKENIIDESGMPKERFSAEFPKEGPSILRIQQVVRGDSAAYFCASSATSGSVGELFFGEGSRLTVL.

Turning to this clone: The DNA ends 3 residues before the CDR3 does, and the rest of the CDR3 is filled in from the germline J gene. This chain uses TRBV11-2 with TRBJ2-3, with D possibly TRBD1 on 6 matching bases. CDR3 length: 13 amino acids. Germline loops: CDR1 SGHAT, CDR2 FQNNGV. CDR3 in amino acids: CASSFWTEETQYF. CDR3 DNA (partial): TGTGCCAGCAGCTTCTGGACAGAAGAGACG.

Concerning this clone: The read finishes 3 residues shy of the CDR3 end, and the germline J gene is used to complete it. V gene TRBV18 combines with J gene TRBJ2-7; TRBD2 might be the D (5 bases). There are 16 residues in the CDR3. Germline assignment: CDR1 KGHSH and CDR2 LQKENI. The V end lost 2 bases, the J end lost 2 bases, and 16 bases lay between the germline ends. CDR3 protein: CASSPAAATRTYEQYF. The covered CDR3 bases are TGTGCCAGCTCACCAGCAGCGGCGACCCGAACCTACGAG.

The CDR3 bases that were read are TGCAGTGCTAGCCAGGGTTCACTTGATAATTCACCC. It yields the protein CSASQGSLDNSP. The whole CDR3 protein reads CSASQGSLDNSPLHF. The rearrangement joins TRBV20-1 to TRBJ1-6; possible D gene TRBD1, 5 bases. The read is 3 residues too short to cover the CDR3 end, so that end is filled in from the germline J gene. The CDR3 runs 15 residues. Germline V gene lookup returns CDR1 DFQATT and CDR2 SNEGSKA (reference sequence). With 3 bases removed from V and 5 bases from J, the gap between germline ends came to 14 bases.

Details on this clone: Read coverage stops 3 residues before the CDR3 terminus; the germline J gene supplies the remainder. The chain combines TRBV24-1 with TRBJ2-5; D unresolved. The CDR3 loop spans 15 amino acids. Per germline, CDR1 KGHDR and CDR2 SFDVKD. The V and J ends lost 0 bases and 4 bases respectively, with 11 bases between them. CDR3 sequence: CATSDLHGFGETQYF. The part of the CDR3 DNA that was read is TGTGCCACCAGTGATTTGCACGGTTTCGGAGAGACC.

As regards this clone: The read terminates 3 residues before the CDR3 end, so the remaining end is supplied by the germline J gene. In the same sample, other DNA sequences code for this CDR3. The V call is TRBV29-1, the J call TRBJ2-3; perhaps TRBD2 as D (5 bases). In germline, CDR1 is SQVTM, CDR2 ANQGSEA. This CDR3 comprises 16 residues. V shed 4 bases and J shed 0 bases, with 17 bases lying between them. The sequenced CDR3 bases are TGCAGCGTTGTCACGGGGAACCCTTTCAGCACAGATACG. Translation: CSVVTGNPFSTDT. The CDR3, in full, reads CSVVTGNPFSTDTQYF.

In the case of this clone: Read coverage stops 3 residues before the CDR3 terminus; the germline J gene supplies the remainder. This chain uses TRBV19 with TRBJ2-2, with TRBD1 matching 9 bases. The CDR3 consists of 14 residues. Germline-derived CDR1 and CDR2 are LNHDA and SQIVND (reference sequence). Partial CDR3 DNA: TGTGCCAGTAGCCCCGACAGGGGGAATTCACCG. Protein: CASSPDRGNSP. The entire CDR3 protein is CASSPDRGNSPLFF.

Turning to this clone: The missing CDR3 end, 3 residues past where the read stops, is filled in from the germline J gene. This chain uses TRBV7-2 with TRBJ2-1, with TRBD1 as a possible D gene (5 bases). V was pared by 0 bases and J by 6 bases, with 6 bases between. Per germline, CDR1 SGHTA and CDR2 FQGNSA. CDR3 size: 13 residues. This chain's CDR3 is CASSLAGANEQFF. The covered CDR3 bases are TGTGCCAGCAGCTTAGCAGGGGCCAATGAG.

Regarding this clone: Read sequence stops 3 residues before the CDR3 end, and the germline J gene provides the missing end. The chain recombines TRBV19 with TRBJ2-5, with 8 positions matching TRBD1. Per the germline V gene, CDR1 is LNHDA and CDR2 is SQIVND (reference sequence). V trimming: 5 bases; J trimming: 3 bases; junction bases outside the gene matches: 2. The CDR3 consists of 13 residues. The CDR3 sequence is CASSPDREETQYF. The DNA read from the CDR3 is TGTGCCAGTAGTCCGGACAGGGAAGAGACC.

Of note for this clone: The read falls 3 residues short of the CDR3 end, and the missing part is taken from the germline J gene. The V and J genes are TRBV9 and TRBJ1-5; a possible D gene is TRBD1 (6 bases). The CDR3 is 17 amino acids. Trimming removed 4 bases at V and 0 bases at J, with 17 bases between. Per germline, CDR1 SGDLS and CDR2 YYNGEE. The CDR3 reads CASSRERTAYSNQPQHF. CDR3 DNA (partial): TGTGCCAGCAGCAGAGAGCGGACAGCTTATAGCAATCAGCCC. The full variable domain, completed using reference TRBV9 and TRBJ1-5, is DSGVTQTPKHLITATGQRVTLRCSPRSGDLSVYWYQQSLDQGLQFLIQYYNGEERAKGNILERFSAQQFPDLHSELNLSSLELGDSALYFCASSRERTAYSNQPQHFGDGTRLSIL.

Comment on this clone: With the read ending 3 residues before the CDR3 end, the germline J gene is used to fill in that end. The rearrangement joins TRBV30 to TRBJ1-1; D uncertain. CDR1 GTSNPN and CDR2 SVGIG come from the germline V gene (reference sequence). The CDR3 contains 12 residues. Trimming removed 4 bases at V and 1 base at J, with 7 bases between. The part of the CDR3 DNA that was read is TGTGCCTGGAAAGGGTGGAACACTGAA. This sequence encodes CAWKGWNTE. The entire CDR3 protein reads CAWKGWNTEAFF.

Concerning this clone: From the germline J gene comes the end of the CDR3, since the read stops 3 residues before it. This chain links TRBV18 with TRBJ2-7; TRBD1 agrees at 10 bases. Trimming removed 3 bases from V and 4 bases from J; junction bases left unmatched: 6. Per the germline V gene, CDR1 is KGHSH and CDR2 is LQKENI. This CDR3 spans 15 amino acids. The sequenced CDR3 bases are TGTGCCAGCTCACCGCAGAGGGGACAGGGGTACGAG. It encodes CASSPQRGQGYE. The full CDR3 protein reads CASSPQRGQGYEQYF. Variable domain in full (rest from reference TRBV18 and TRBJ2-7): NAGVMQNPRHLVRRRGQEARLRCSPMKGHSHVYWYRQLPEEGLKFMVYLQKENIIDESGMPKERFSAEFPKEGPSILRIQQVVRGDSAAYFCASSPQRGQGYEQYFGPGTRLTVT.

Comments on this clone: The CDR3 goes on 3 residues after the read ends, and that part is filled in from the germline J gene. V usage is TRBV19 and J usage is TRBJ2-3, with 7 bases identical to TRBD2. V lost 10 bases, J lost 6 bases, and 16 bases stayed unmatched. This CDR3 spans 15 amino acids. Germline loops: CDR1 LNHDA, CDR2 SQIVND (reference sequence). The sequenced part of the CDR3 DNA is TGTGCCACTTCGATCGGGGGGAGAAGGGGCGATACG. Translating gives CATSIGGRRGDT. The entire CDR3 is CATSIGGRRGDTQYF.

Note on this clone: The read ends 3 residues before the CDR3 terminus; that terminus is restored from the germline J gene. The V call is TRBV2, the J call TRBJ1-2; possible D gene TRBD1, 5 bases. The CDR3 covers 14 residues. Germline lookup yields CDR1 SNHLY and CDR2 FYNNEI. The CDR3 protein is CASKAAGVLPGYTF. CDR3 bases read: TGTGCCAGCAAGGCAGCGGGGGTACTCCCCGGC.

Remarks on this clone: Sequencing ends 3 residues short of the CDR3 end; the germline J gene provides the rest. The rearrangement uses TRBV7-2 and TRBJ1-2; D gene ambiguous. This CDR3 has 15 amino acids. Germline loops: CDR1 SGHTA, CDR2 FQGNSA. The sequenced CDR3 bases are TGTGCCAGCAGCTTAGTAGCTCTAGCGGGAGGAGAC. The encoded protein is CASSLVALAGGD. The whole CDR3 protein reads CASSLVALAGGDYTF.

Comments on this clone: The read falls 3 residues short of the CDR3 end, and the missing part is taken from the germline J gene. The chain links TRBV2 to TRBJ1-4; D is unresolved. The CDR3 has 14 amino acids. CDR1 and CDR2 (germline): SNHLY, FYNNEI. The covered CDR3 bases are TGTGCCAGCAGTCCGAGGGTTCTCGGTTCACCA. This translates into CASSPRVLGSP. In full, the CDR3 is CASSPRVLGSPLFF.

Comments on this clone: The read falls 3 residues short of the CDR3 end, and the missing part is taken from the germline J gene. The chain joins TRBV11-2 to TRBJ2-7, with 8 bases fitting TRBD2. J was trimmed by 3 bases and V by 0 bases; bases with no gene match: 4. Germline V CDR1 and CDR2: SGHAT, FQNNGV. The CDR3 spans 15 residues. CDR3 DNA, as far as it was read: TGTGCCAGCAGCTTAGATGGCGGGGGGCGCTACGAG. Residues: CASSLDGGGRYE. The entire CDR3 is CASSLDGGGRYEQYF. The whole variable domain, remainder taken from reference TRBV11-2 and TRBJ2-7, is EAGVAQSPRYKIIEKRQSVAFWCNPISGHATLYWYQQILGQGPKLLIQFQNNGVVDDSQLPKDRFSAERLKGVDSTLKIQPAKLEDSAVYLCASSLDGGGRYEQYFGPGTRLTVT.

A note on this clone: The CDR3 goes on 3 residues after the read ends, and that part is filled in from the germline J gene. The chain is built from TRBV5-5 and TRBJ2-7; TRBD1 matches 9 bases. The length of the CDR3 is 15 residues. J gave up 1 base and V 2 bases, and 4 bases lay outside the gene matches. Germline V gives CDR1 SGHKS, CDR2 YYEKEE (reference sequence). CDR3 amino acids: CASSFQDRGSYEQYF. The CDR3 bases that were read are TGTGCCAGCAGCTTTCAGGACAGGGGATCCTACGAG.

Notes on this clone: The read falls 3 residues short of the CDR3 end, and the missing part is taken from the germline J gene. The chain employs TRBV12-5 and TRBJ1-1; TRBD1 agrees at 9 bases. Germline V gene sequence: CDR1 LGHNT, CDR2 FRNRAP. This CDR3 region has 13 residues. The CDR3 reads CASGLLRTGAAFF. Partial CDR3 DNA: TGTGCTAGTGGTTTGCTAAGGACAGGGGCG.

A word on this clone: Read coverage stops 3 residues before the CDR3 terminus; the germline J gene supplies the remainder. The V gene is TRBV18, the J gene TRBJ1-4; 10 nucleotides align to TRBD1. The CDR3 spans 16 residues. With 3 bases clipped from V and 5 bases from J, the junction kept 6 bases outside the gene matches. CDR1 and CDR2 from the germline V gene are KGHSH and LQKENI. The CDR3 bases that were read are TGTGCCAGCTCACCCCGAGGACAGGGGGTAAATGAAAAA. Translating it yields CASSPRGQGVNEK. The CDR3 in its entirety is CASSPRGQGVNEKLFF. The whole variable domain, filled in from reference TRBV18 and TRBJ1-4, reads NAGVMQNPRHLVRRRGQEARLRCSPMKGHSHVYWYRQLPEEGLKFMVYLQKENIIDESGMPKERFSAEFPKEGPSILRIQQVVRGDSAAYFCASSPRGQGVNEKLFFGSGTQLSVL.